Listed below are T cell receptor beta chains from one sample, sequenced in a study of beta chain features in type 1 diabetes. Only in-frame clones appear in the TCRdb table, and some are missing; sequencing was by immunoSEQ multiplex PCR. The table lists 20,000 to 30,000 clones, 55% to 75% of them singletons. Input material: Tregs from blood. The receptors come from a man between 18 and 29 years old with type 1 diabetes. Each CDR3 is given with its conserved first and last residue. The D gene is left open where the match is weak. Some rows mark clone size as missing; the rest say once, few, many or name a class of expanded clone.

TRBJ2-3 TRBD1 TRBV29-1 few CSVPGQLSTDTQYF TGCAGCGTACCGGGACAGCTAAGCACAGATACGCAGTATTTT
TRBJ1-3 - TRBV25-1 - CASSVAGSGNTIYF TGTGCCAGCAGTGTGGCGGGCTCTGGAAACACCATATATTTT
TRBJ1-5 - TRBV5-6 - CASSITPYSNQPQHF TGTGCCAGCAGCATAACACCGTATAGCAATCAGCCCCAGCATTTT
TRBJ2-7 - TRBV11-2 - CASSLDLGLSYEQYF TGTGCCAGCAGCTTAGACTTGGGACTCTCCTACGAGCAGTACTTC
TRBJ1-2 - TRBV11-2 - CASSFLRVDYGYTF TGTGCCAGCAGCTTCCTCAGGGTTGACTATGGCTACACCTTC
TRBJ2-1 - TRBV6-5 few CASGRGEQFF TGTGCCAGCGGCAGGGGAGAGCAGTTCTTC
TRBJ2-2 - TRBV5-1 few CASSHTTENTGELFF TGCGCCAGCAGCCATACGACAGAGAACACCGGGGAGCTGTTTTTT
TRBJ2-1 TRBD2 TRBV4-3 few CASSQESFGLAGGDEQFF TGCGCCAGCAGCCAAGAAAGTTTCGGCTTAGCGGGGGGGGATGAGCAGTTCTTC
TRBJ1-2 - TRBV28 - CASSSLTVNYGYTF TGTGCCAGCAGTTCTTTAACAGTCAACTATGGCTACACCTTC
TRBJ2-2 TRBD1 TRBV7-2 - CASSLMVFGQGTTGELFF TGTGCCAGCAGCTTAATGGTTTTCGGACAGGGGACCACCGGGGAGCTGTTTTTT
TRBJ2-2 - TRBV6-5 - CASSRSPGQTGELFF TGTGCCAGCAGCCGCAGCCCAGGGCAAACCGGGGAGCTGTTTTTT